This entry lists 18 T cell receptor beta chains sequenced from one sample in a study of blood T cell repertoires in COVID-19. Sequencing used immunoSEQ multiplex PCR; TCRdb keeps in-frame clones, though not all of them. Of some 55,000 clones listed, around 83% were seen once; the top ten hold 1.9%. Sequenced sample: peripheral blood. These receptors originate from an older woman with acute or convalescent COVID-19.

This chain uses TRBV19 with TRBJ1-1; no reliable D call. The CDR3 loop spans 15 amino acids. V lost 1 base, J lost 3 bases, and 12 bases lay in between. Germline-derived CDR1 and CDR2 are LNHDA and SQIVND (reference sequence). CDR3 loop: CASSIATVGDTEAFF. CDR3 coding DNA: TGTGCCAGTAGTATAGCCACCGTCGGGGACACTGAAGCTTTCTTT.

The chain joins TRBV5-1 to TRBJ1-4; 7 bases align to TRBD1. With 4 bases clipped from V and 0 bases from J, the junction kept 3 bases outside the gene matches. Germline assignment: CDR1 SGHRS and CDR2 YFSETQ. The CDR3 is made up of 15 amino acids. CDR3 nucleotides: TGCGCCAGCAGCACGACAGGGACAACTAATGAAAAACTGTTTTTT. Amino acid sequence: CASSTTGTTNEKLFF.

Only one count was recorded for this clone. The chain employs TRBV7-2 and TRBJ2-5, with 8 bases fitting TRBD2. The CDR3 loop spans 18 amino acids. Germline CDR1 SGHTA, CDR2 FQGNSA. The V gene end was trimmed by 1 base and the J gene end by 3 bases; junction bases not matched to a gene: 13. CDR3 protein: CASSLGRIAGLTEETQYF. CDR3 sequence (DNA): TGTGCCAGCAGCTTAGGGAGAATAGCGGGACTGACAGAAGAGACCCAGTACTTC. The variable domain in full, completed from reference TRBV7-2 and TRBJ2-5, reads GAGVSQSPSNKVTEKGKDVELRCDPISGHTALYWYRQSLGQGLEFLIYFQGNSAPDKSGLPSDRFSAERTGGSVSTLTIQRTQQEDSAVYLCASSLGRIAGLTEETQYFGPGTRLLVL.

The chain's CDR3 is CATRAAGTGGSNYGYTF. Written as DNA, the CDR3 is TGTGCCACCAGGGCCGCAGGGACAGGGGGGTCTAACTATGGCTACACCTTC. The chain joins TRBV15 to TRBJ1-2, with 11 bases that match TRBD1. Germline V gene lookup returns CDR1 LNHNV and CDR2 YYDKDF (reference sequence). V lost 6 bases and J lost 0; bases outside the gene matches: 9. The length of the CDR3 is 17 residues.

The V gene is TRBV11-2, the J gene TRBJ2-5; 8 bases align to TRBD2. The CDR3 is 15 residues long. J was trimmed by 5 bases and V by 0 bases; bases with no gene match: 5. Looked up from germline, CDR1 is SGHAT and CDR2 is FQNNGV. CDR3 sequence: CASSLDGPGGETQYF. CDR3 nucleotides: TGTGCCAGCAGCTTAGACGGGCCGGGGGGGGAGACCCAGTACTTC.

This clone was seen a single time. This chain's CDR3 is CASSLVDSSGTQYF. CDR3 bases: TGCGCCAGCAGCTTGGTCGATTCTTCAGGGACCCAGTACTTC. The chain uses TRBV5-1 and TRBJ2-5; D is unresolved. This CDR3 contains 14 residues. Germline V gene data show CDR1 as SGHRS and CDR2 as YFSETQ. V lost 0 bases to trimming and J lost 7 bases, with 13 bases between them.

The chain joins TRBV4-2 to TRBJ2-7; 10 bases agree with TRBD2. The trim removed 1 base at V and 4 bases at J, leaving 7 bases unmatched. The CDR3 runs 16 residues. Germline V gene data show CDR1 as LGHNA and CDR2 as YNFKEQ. CDR3 DNA sequence: TGTGCCAGCAGCCAAGTGGCTAGCGGGAGTGCGTACGAGCAGTACTTC. It yields the protein CASSQVASGSAYEQYF.

This clone has more than one count but fewer than ten. V gene TRBV20-1 combines with J gene TRBJ2-7; TRBD2 matches at 11 bases. Unmatched junction bases numbered 10, after V lost 7 bases and J lost 8 bases. The CDR3 covers 13 residues. From germline, CDR1 is DFQATT and CDR2 SNEGSKA (reference sequence). The CDR3 DNA reads as TGCAGTGTTAGTAGCGGGGGGGCTGCCAAGCAGTACTTC. This sequence encodes CSVSSGGAAKQYF.

This clone was seen a single time. The chain uses TRBV5-8 and TRBJ1-6; D might be TRBD1 (5 bases). Trimming cost V 0 bases and J 10 bases, with 14 bases left between them. The germline V gene has CDR1 SGHTS and CDR2 YDEGEE. CDR3 length equals 15 residues. The CDR3 bases are TGTGCCAGCAGCTTGGAGGGGCAAGTATTATCACCCCTCCACTTT. Translated: CASSLEGQVLSPLHF. Based on the CDR3 plus reference TRBV5-8 and TRBJ1-6, the full variable domain is EAGVTQSPTHLIKTRGQQATLRCSPISGHTSVYWYQQALGLGLQFLLWYDEGEERNRGNFPPRFSGRQFPNYSSELNVNALELEDSALYLCASSLEGQVLSPLHFGNGTRLTVT.

This chain uses TRBV5-1 with TRBJ2-5; D ambiguous. V lost 6 bases and J lost 5, with 17 bases in between. Germline assignment: CDR1 SGHRS and CDR2 YFSETQ. The CDR3 totals 14 residues. The CDR3 DNA sequence: TGCGCCAGCAACCCTAACACGGGTTCGGAGACCCAGTACTTC. Translation gives CASNPNTGSETQYF.

This chain uses TRBV19 with TRBJ1-6; D uncertain. V dropped 8 bases and J dropped 9 bases, with 17 bases sitting between them. The CDR3 is made up of 14 amino acids. CDR1 is LNHDA and CDR2 is SQIVND in the germline V gene (reference sequence). For the CDR3, the DNA is TGTGCCAGTTCAGCGGGAGGAGGCCGTTCACCCCTCCACTTT. Translation gives CASSAGGGRSPLHF.

There are a few counts of this clone. V usage is TRBV7-2 and J usage is TRBJ1-1; D gene uncertain. Trimming shortened V by 2 bases and J by 1 base, and 5 bases separated the two germline ends. The CDR3 sequence is 13 residues long. CDR1 is SGHTA and CDR2 is FQGNSA in the germline V gene. The CDR3 protein is CASSLQKNTEAFF. The CDR3 nucleotides are TGTGCCAGCAGCTTACAGAAGAACACTGAAGCTTTCTTT.

To note about this clone: The sample contains more than one DNA sequence encoding this CDR3. This chain joins TRBV27 and TRBJ2-1; D is unresolved. V gave up 4 bases and J gave up 0 bases, with 7 bases separating them. Per the germline V gene, CDR1 is MNHEY and CDR2 is SMNVEV (reference sequence). The length of the CDR3 is 14 residues. CDR3 sequence: CASSSLSSYNEQFF. CDR3 coding DNA: TGTGCCAGCAGTTCTTTGAGCTCCTACAATGAGCAGTTCTTC.

The chain employs TRBV18 and TRBJ1-1; D is unclear. Germline CDR1 is KGHSH and CDR2 is LQKENI. This CDR3 region has 13 residues. Trimming shortened V by 6 bases and J by 3 bases, and 11 bases separated the two germline ends. CDR3 sequence (DNA): TGTGCCAGCTCCCCCGGTGGAGACACTGAAGCTTTCTTT. This codes for CASSPGGDTEAFF.

Concerning this clone: The junction does not match germline at one end; this may be a read error. The chain combines TRBV7-7 with TRBJ2-2, with TRBD1 as a possible D gene (5 bases). The CDR3 is 16 residues long. Germline assignment: CDR1 SSHAT and CDR2 FNYEAQ (reference sequence). The CDR3 coding sequence is TGTGCTAGCAGCTTAGGGTTCATTCAGGGCACCGGGGAGCTGTTTTTT. Encoded protein: CASSLGFIQGTGELFF. Complete variable domain (other parts from reference TRBV7-7 and TRBJ2-2): GAGVSQSPRYKVTKRGQDVTLRCDPISSHATLYWYQQALGQGPEFLTYFNYEAQPDKSGLPSDRFSAERPEGSISTLTIQRTEQRDSAMYRCASSLGFIQGTGELFFGEGSRLTVL.

The chain joins TRBV30 to TRBJ2-3; 7 nucleotides match TRBD2. Germline V CDR1 and CDR2: GTSNPN, SVGIG (reference sequence). V lost 3 bases, J lost 4 bases, and 4 bases stayed unmatched. This CDR3 spans 13 amino acids. The DNA for the CDR3 is TGTGCCTGGAGCGGGCTAGCGGCAGATACGCAGTATTTT. Its protein product is CAWSGLAADTQYF.

This clone was picked up one time. This chain links TRBV6-1 with TRBJ2-7; 7 nucleotides match TRBD1. CDR3 length: 16 amino acids. CDR1 is MNHNS and CDR2 is SASEGT in the germline V gene. After removal of 3 bases from V and 0 bases from J, the junction contained 8 bases not matched to a gene. The CDR3 protein is CASSELGTAISYEQYF. Here the CDR3 DNA reads TGTGCCAGCAGTGAGCTGGGGACAGCTATCTCCTACGAGCAGTACTTC.

The chain combines TRBV7-8 with TRBJ1-4; D is perhaps TRBD1 (6 bases). This CDR3 spans 16 amino acids. Between the trimmed V and J ends, which lost 3 bases and 4 bases, there was a span of 15 bases. CDR1 SGHVS and CDR2 FQNEAQ come from the germline V gene. This CDR3 is CASSLDLRGYNEKLFF. DNA for the CDR3: TGTGCCAGCAGCTTGGACCTCAGGGGATATAATGAAAAACTGTTTTTT.